Shown below are 25 T cell receptor beta chains from a single sample sequenced in a study of OX40 agonist ivuxolimab in advanced cancers. Method: immunoSEQ multiplex PCR; TCRdb's copy keeps in-frame clones and lacks some. The sample holds more than 100,000 clones, 85% to 90% seen once. The sample was CD4+ or CD8+ T cells sorted from blood, taken in a trial of the OX40 agonist ivuxolimab. Receptors were obtained from an adult with an advanced solid tumor such as melanoma, head and neck, liver or kidney cancer.

The J gene is TRBJ1-5, the V gene TRBV2, with D hard to call. Germline CDR1 SNHLY, CDR2 FYNNEI. The CDR3 is 13 residues long. V shed 7 bases and J shed 3 bases, with 10 bases lying between them. CDR3 amino acids: CASMKDHNQPQHF. Here the CDR3 DNA reads TGTGCCAGCATGAAGGACCACAATCAGCCCCAGCATTTT.

This clone was observed a single time. V gene TRBV6-5 combines with J gene TRBJ2-2; a weak D match, TRBD1 (6 bases). The germline CDR1 and CDR2 sequences are MNHEY and SVGAGI. The V gene lost 3 bases and the J gene lost 5 bases, with 13 bases spanning the gap. This CDR3 region has 15 residues. CDR3 sequence (DNA): TGTGCCAGCAGTTATGATGGGACACCAACCGGGGAGCTGTTTTTT. Its protein is CASSYDGTPTGELFF.

This chain uses TRBV9 with TRBJ1-4, with 10 bases aligning to TRBD1. V shed 5 bases, J shed 8 bases, and the junction held 6 bases outside the gene matches. CDR1 SGDLS and CDR2 YYNGEE come from the germline V gene. There are 14 residues in the CDR3. This chain's CDR3 is CASSTGQGSEKLFF. The CDR3 coding sequence is TGTGCCAGCAGTACGGGACAGGGGAGCGAAAAACTGTTTTTT.

The chain employs TRBV2 and TRBJ2-4, with D unclear. The CDR3 runs to 14 residues. Germline V CDR1 and CDR2: SNHLY, FYNNEI. V dropped 3 bases and J dropped 0 bases, with 6 bases sitting between them. This chain's CDR3 is CASSEPLAKNIQYF. In DNA form, the CDR3 reads TGTGCCAGCAGTGAGCCTCTAGCCAAAAACATTCAGTACTTC. The variable domain in full, with the rest retrieved from reference TRBV2 and TRBJ2-4, is EPEVTQTPSHQVTQMGQEVILRCVPISNHLYFYWYRQILGQKVEFLVSFYNNEISEKSEIFDDQFSVERPDGSNFTLKIRSTKLEDSAMYFCASSEPLAKNIQYFGAGTRLSVL.

The CDR3 loop reads CAWSVLVGGEAGELFF. As DNA, the CDR3 is TGTGCCTGGAGTGTACTTGTGGGGGGCGAGGCCGGGGAGCTGTTTTTT. The chain is built from TRBV30 and TRBJ2-2; D is possibly TRBD1 or TRBD2 (6 bases each). V was clipped by 0 bases and J by 6 bases, with 17 bases between them. Germline values: CDR1 GTSNPN, CDR2 SVGIG (reference sequence). CDR3 length: 16 residues.

The V gene is TRBV6-7, the J gene TRBJ2-7, with D possibly matching TRBD1 (6 bases). TRBV6-7 is recorded as an ORF, its role being uncertain. The V end was cut by 0 bases, the J end by 2 bases, with 14 bases between. This CDR3 has 16 residues. The CDR3 is CASSYSSQGIAYEQYF. CDR3 bases: TGTGCCAGCAGTTACTCGAGTCAGGGGATAGCCTACGAGCAGTACTTC.

The chain joins TRBV5-1 to TRBJ2-3; no reliable D call. Trimming left V 2 bases short and J 5 bases short, with 9 bases between. Germline loops: CDR1 SGHRS, CDR2 YFSETQ. The CDR3 has 13 amino acids. The CDR3 reads CASSFGLGDTQYF. The CDR3 DNA reads as TGCGCCAGCAGCTTCGGCCTCGGAGATACGCAGTATTTT.

CDR3 bases: TGTGCCAGCAGACAATCCACAGAAGGGAACACCGGGGAGCTGTTTTTT. This sequence encodes CASRQSTEGNTGELFF. The chain has TRBV28 and TRBJ2-2, with D unclear. The V and J ends lost 6 bases and 1 base respectively, with 15 bases between them. This CDR3 comprises 16 residues. Germline V gene data show CDR1 as MDHEN and CDR2 as SYDVKM.

V gene TRBV6-5 combines with J gene TRBJ2-7, with TRBD1 as a possible D gene (6 bases). This CDR3 is built from 13 residues. Trimming pared 2 bases from V and 6 bases from J, leaving 11 bases between. The germline V gene encodes CDR1 MNHEY and CDR2 SVGAGI. The CDR3 sequence: CASSYGSRGEQYF. The CDR3 bases are TGTGCCAGCAGTTACGGGTCCAGGGGCGAGCAGTACTTC.

The chain has TRBV6-1 and TRBJ2-3; a weak D match, TRBD2 (6 bases). Germline V gives CDR1 MNHNS, CDR2 SASEGT. The germline V and J ends were trimmed by 4 bases and 1 base, with 12 bases remaining between them. CDR3 length equals 15 residues. The CDR3 DNA sequence: TGTGCCAGCAGTGGAGGGACTGAGGGCACAGATACGCAGTATTTT. It yields the protein CASSGGTEGTDTQYF.

The rearrangement links TRBV7-9 to TRBJ2-1; D tentatively reads TRBD1 or TRBD2 (5 bases each). Trimming pared 5 bases from V and 8 bases from J, leaving 16 bases between. Germline CDR1 and CDR2: SEHNR and FQNEAQ (reference sequence). CDR3 length: 14 amino acids. The CDR3 region has the DNA TGTGCCAGCAGCACCCGGGACCTAGGCGATGAGCAGTTCTTC. Translating it yields CASSTRDLGDEQFF.

The chain combines TRBV2 with TRBJ1-3, with D possibly matching TRBD1 (5 bases). CDR1 and CDR2 from the germline V gene are SNHLY and FYNNEI. The CDR3 is 12 amino acids. Trimming took off 7 bases at V and 8 bases at J, with 12 bases between the two ends. This chain's CDR3 is CASTQGRDTIYF. Here the CDR3 DNA reads TGTGCCAGCACCCAGGGAAGGGACACCATATATTTT.

Of note for this clone: This CDR3 is also generated by other DNA sequences in the sample. V usage is TRBV5-1 and J usage is TRBJ2-5; no reliable D call. CDR1 SGHRS and CDR2 YFSETQ come from the germline V gene. Trimming left V 3 bases short and J 2 bases short, with 2 bases between. CDR3 size: 11 residues. The CDR3 coding sequence is TGCGCCAGCAGCTCGCAAGAGACCCAGTACTTC. Encoded protein: CASSSQETQYF.

This clone was recorded only once. V usage is TRBV6-1 and J usage is TRBJ1-2; 9 positions match TRBD1. The CDR3 covers 14 residues. V trimming: 0 bases; J trimming: 8 bases; junction bases outside the gene matches: 4. CDR1 and CDR2 from the germline V gene are MNHNS and SASEGT. The CDR3 reads CASSEAGQGWGYTF. In nucleotides, the CDR3 is TGTGCCAGCAGTGAAGCCGGACAGGGGTGGGGCTACACCTTC.

The chain employs TRBV10-3 and TRBJ2-2; TRBD2 matches 7 bases. CDR3 length: 15 residues. CDR1 ENHRY and CDR2 SYGVKD come from the germline V gene. J lost 6 bases, V lost 5 bases, and 9 bases had no gene match. This CDR3 is CAISPTTSIPGELFF. The CDR3, as DNA: TGTGCCATCAGTCCCACGACTAGCATCCCCGGGGAGCTGTTTTTT.

The V and J genes are TRBV7-2 and TRBJ2-2; D perhaps matches TRBD2 (6 bases). CDR1 and CDR2 from the germline V gene are SGHTA and FQGNSA. The V end lost 1 base, the J end lost 5 bases, and 14 bases lay between the germline ends. This CDR3 has 16 amino acids. The CDR3 DNA reads as TGTGCCAGCAGCTTAGTTTCGGGAGATAAAACCGGGGAGCTGTTTTTT. It translates to CASSLVSGDKTGELFF.

The genes are TRBV19 and TRBJ2-3; TRBD2 might be the D (5 bases). Trimming shortened V by 10 bases and J by 1 base, and 15 bases separated the two germline ends. Germline V CDR1 and CDR2: LNHDA, SQIVND (reference sequence). This CDR3 has 14 residues. CDR3 amino acids: CATGDGQGTDTQYF. As DNA, the CDR3 is TGTGCCACCGGGGATGGCCAGGGCACAGATACGCAGTATTTT. Combining the CDR3 with reference TRBV19 and TRBJ2-3 gives the whole variable domain DGGITQSPKYLFRKEGQNVTLSCEQNLNHDAMYWYRQDPGQGLRLIYYSQIVNDFQKGDIAEGYSVSREKKESFPLTVTSAQKNPTAFYLCATGDGQGTDTQYFGPGTRLTVL.

This clone was detected only a few times. V gene TRBV7-3 combines with J gene TRBJ2-2; TRBD1 is a possible D gene (6 bases). Trimming shortened V by 3 bases and J by 0 bases, and 11 bases separated the two germline ends. Germline V lookup: CDR1 SGHTA, CDR2 FQGTGA. This CDR3 is built from 16 residues. The CDR3 DNA follows: TGTGCCAGCAGCTTGCTAGGGGGAGCGAACACCGGGGAGCTGTTTTTT. It specifies CASSLLGGANTGELFF.

This rearrangement joins TRBV6-1 to TRBJ1-1; no firm D call. The germline V and J ends were trimmed by 3 bases and 1 base, with 15 bases remaining between them. The CDR3 loop spans 16 amino acids. Germline V gives CDR1 MNHNS, CDR2 SASEGT. Written as DNA, the CDR3 is TGTGCCAGCAGTGAGGGTCTACGGGTCTCGAACACTGAAGCTTTCTTT. This encodes CASSEGLRVSNTEAFF.

The chain has TRBV7-9 and TRBJ2-5; 11 positions match TRBD1. V lost 6 bases and J lost 3; bases outside the gene matches: 0. Germline CDR1 SEHNR, CDR2 FQNEAQ (reference sequence). The CDR3 runs 13 residues. The CDR3 reads CASRGQGEETQYF. For the CDR3, the DNA is TGTGCCAGCAGGGGACAGGGGGAAGAGACCCAGTACTTC.

This clone was observed a single time. The chain has TRBV6-1 and TRBJ1-1, with TRBD1 matching over 9 bases. The germline gives CDR1 MNHNS, CDR2 SASEGT. V dropped 2 bases and J dropped 7; count of bases not matched to a gene: 17. The CDR3 totals 18 residues. The CDR3 DNA sequence: TGTGCCAGCAGTGAATCGCGTTTGGGGGCAGGGGGACAGGGTGAAGCTTTCTTT. Translating gives CASSESRLGAGGQGEAFF.

There are a few counts of this clone. This chain links TRBV7-9 with TRBJ1-3; D is unresolved. CDR3 length: 18 amino acids. Germline V gene lookup returns CDR1 SEHNR and CDR2 FQNEAQ (reference sequence). The V gene lost 5 bases and the J gene lost 0 bases, with 20 bases spanning the gap. The CDR3, as DNA: TGTGCCAGCAGCGCCCGATCCAAGCCTGCAGGCTCTGGAAACACCATATATTTT. It encodes CASSARSKPAGSGNTIYF.

This clone appeared once. The chain has TRBV18 and TRBJ1-1; 7 bases align to TRBD1. This CDR3 spans 12 amino acids. Trimming at V came to 1 base and at J to 11 bases, leaving 4 bases not matched to a gene. CDR1 is KGHSH and CDR2 is LQKENI in the germline V gene. The CDR3: CASSPRSTGAFF. The CDR3 bases are TGTGCCAGCTCACCACGCTCGACAGGGGCTTTCTTT.

The J gene is TRBJ2-5, the V gene TRBV30; maybe TRBD2 (5 bases). Trimming took off 1 base at V and 9 bases at J, with 12 bases between the two ends. Germline V gene data show CDR1 as GTSNPN and CDR2 as SVGIG (reference sequence). This CDR3 is 12 amino acids long. This CDR3 is CAWSGGNRAQYF. For the CDR3, the DNA is TGTGCCTGGAGTGGAGGGAATAGGGCCCAGTACTTC.

The V gene is TRBV11-1, the J gene TRBJ2-5; 7 bases agree with TRBD1. This CDR3 has 13 amino acids. The V gene end was trimmed by 6 bases and the J gene end by 4 bases; junction bases not matched to a gene: 5. Germline CDR1 reads SGHAT; CDR2 reads FQDESV (reference sequence). The CDR3 sequence is CASSQTGAETQYF. The CDR3, as DNA: TGTGCCAGCAGTCAAACAGGGGCAGAGACCCAGTACTTC.